Here is one TCR beta chain with its context. Per the authors' pipeline: It was from reference gene primer amplification that nucleated cell counts were estimated. Method: immunoSEQ multiplex PCR; TCRdb's copy keeps in-frame clones and lacks some. V and J calls and clone size are given by that table; D and trimming were obtained from the DNA. Among roughly 100,000 clones listed, 80% to 85% were seen once. These data originate in a study of blood T cell repertoires in COVID-19. Across the whole study: Material from acute and convalescent COVID-19 was sourced from the United States, Italy and Spain. T cells, B-cell-depleted T cells, or PBMCs provided the cDNA or gDNA that served as material.

Per germline, CDR1 LNHDA and CDR2 SQIVND (reference sequence). The CDR3 totals 17 residues. Deletions cut 7 bases from V and 12 bases from J, with 33 bases between. The sequencing input was peripheral blood. V and J are TRBV19 and TRBJ1-2, with D perhaps matching TRBD1 (5 bases). This receptor was identified in a man aged 60-69 years with acute or convalescent COVID-19. CDR3 amino acids: CASIPGPGSGRALVHTF. The CDR3 coding sequence is TGTGCCAGTATTCCTGGGCCAGGGTCCGGTCGGGCTTTAGTACACACCTTC.